Described below is a single T cell receptor (beta chain) sequence and its context. This clonotype was counted at least ten times. Its target antigen remains unknown. It has no much larger one-base neighbor in the sample; base qualities were not kept. These data originate in a study of response to subunit inactivated influenza vaccine (dated 2018 in TCRdb). Study-level background: The study used deep quantitative T cell receptor repertoire profiling to track responses to a trivalent subunit inactivated influenza vaccine.

The sample's time point label is to be understood as: approximately 45 days after influenza vaccine administration. The investigation overall reported the following: It was suggested by the authors that each seasonal influenza vaccination may recruit only a limited number of new T cells.

The library was prepared using RT-PCR. The run used an Illumina HiSeq 2500. TCRdb reprocessing: public reads trimmed at Q25 with fastp, clones called with MiXCR, in-frame beta chains kept. Every entry covers one CDR3 protein and lists the most common genes and DNA from its rows. Recorded for this sample are some 500,000 distinct CDR3 sequences; roughly 13% of them occurred a single time. 10% to 15% of the sample is held by the ten biggest clonotypes. From its cysteine to its phenylalanine, the CDR3 spans 15 amino acids. The read is trimmed to its CDR3 DNA, 45 bases read in frame from base 1. The germline V and J ends show losses of 1 base and 3 bases respectively, and no gene match explains 5 bases of the junction. Looking up the germline V gene yields CDR1 SGHRS and CDR2 YFSETQ.

The receptor comes from a man over 45 who received an inactivated influenza vaccine. Donor details come from another sample of the same person, matched by shared clones. Source: PBMCs from blood, taken roughly 48 days after vaccination. The chain was built from TRBV5-1 and TRBJ2-7, and 9 junction bases match TRBD1. The CDR3 region has the sequence CASSLLGQGSYEQYF. The DNA sequence is given as TGCGCCAGCAGCTTGCTGGGACAGGGAAGCTACGAGCAGTACTTC. Reference TRBV5-1 and TRBJ2-7 genes cover what lies past the CDR3, so the full variable domain is KAGVTQTPRYLIKTRGQQVTLSCSPISGHRSVSWYQQTPGQGLQFLFEYFSETQRNKGNFPGRFSGRQFSNSRSEMNVSTLELGDSALYLCASSLLGQGSYEQYFGPGTRLTVT.